Here is one T cell receptor beta chain with its context. The antigen is undetermined. This entry comes from a study of cytomegalovirus exposure and HLA in healthy donors. Study-level background: Out of about 190 million T cells, an earlier analysis found over 90 million unique TCR beta sequences in total. Study results and limitations: The sole available immune exposure information was CMV serostatus. Per published reports, the classifier diagnosed cytomegalovirus status with high specificity and sensitivity.

PCR employed 60 Vbeta and 13 Jbeta primers. Sequencing was performed with immunoSEQ multiplex PCR; in TCRdb, only in-frame clones are kept and a portion is missing. This table has about 150,000 clones, approximately 85% appearing once. The sequence was collected from a woman under 30 in good health and CMV-seronegative. Material for sequencing was PBMCs.

The CDR3 reads CASMGGTHNTGELFF. The CDR3 DNA follows: TGTGCCAGCATGGGGGGGACGCATAACACCGGGGAGCTGTTTTTT. This rearrangement joins TRBV2 to TRBJ2-2; 7 bases map to TRBD2. Germline V gene sequence: CDR1 SNHLY, CDR2 FYNNEI. After removal of 7 bases from V and 2 bases from J, the junction contained 7 bases not matched to a gene. The CDR3 extends over 15 amino acids.